In this sample, the clone carrying this TCR beta chain turned up a few times. Original processing methods: Reference gene primer amplification gave nucleated cell count estimates. Some clones are missing from TCRdb's copy, which holds only in-frame ones; the method was immunoSEQ multiplex PCR. V and J calls and clone size are as listed in that table; D and trimming were resolved from the DNA. This sample has approximately 70,000 clones, with roughly four fifths found just once. The sample is drawn from a study of blood T cell repertoires in COVID-19. The overall study: Italy, Spain and the United States were the sources of the convalescent and acute COVID-19 samples. PBMCs, B-cell-depleted T cells, or T cells provided the cDNA or gDNA that made up the material.

Sequencing used peripheral blood. The TCR originated in a woman aged 55-70 years with acute or convalescent COVID-19.

The CDR3 nucleotides are TGTGCCACCAGTGACAAACTAGCGGGGGTGTCATACAATGAGCAGTTCTTC. As protein: CATSDKLAGVSYNEQFF. The V gene is TRBV24-1, the J gene TRBJ2-1; 11 bases align to TRBD2. V lost 4 bases and J lost 4; bases outside the gene matches: 8. Germline CDR1 reads KGHDR; CDR2 reads SFDVKD. CDR3 size: 17 residues.